Presented here are 30 T cell receptor beta chains from one specimen sequenced in a study of post-analysis software for immune sequencing data. General study results and limits: Patients had higher frequencies than controls of a few TRBV segments, including TRBV5-6, TRBV5-1 and TRBV20-1.

Antigens of these TCRs are unknown. Unique-molecular-identifier-tagged TCR beta cDNA libraries were used. MiXCR, run by TCRdb on the PCR reads, gives a single entry per CDR3 protein. The sample includes hundreds of thousands of distinct CDR3 sequences, 30% seen only once; the top ten take more than 0.45%. Sequencing input: blood. The source of these receptors is a girl aged 5-17 years with multiple sclerosis.

This clonotype turned up a few times. V is TRBV15 and J is TRBJ1-5; D gene uncertain. The CDR3 spans 14 residues. V was pared by 4 bases and J by 1 base, with 8 bases between. Germline V gene lookup returns CDR1 LNHNV and CDR2 YYDKDF (reference sequence). The CDR3 DNA follows: TGTGCCACCAGCATCCAAGCCAGCAATCAGCCCCAGCATTTT. Encoded protein: CATSIQASNQPQHF. Using reference TRBV15 and TRBJ1-5 for the parts outside the CDR3, the full variable domain is DAMVIQNPRYQVTQFGKPVTLSCSQTLNHNVMYWYQQKSSQAPKLLFHYYDKDFNNEADTPDNFQSRRPNTSFCFLDIRSPGLGDTAMYLCATSIQASNQPQHFGDGTRLSIL.

This sequence joins TRBV6-2 or TRBV6-3 and TRBJ2-1; no firm D call. Germline CDR1 MNHEY, CDR2 SVGEGT. This CDR3 spans 13 amino acids. V shed 3 bases and J shed 6 bases, with 9 bases lying between them. The CDR3 spells CASSYRLSNEQFF. The CDR3 region has the DNA TGTGCCAGCAGTTATCGGTTGTCCAATGAGCAGTTCTTC.

V usage is TRBV7-2 and J usage is TRBJ2-3, with 11 bases that match TRBD2. CDR3 length: 16 amino acids. Looked up from germline, CDR1 is SGHTA and CDR2 is FQGNSA. Losses at the gene ends were 5 bases for V and 4 bases for J; bases not matched to a gene: 8. In DNA form, the CDR3 reads TGTGCCAGCAGCCTCGGACTAGCGGGTTTATCAGATACGCAGTATTTT. Its protein product is CASSLGLAGLSDTQYF.

V gene TRBV20-1 combines with J gene TRBJ2-5; 7 bases align to TRBD1. The assigned J gene may be wrong: the sequence end matches TRBJ2-7 better. The CDR3 runs 15 residues. Germline lookup yields CDR1 DFQATT and CDR2 SNEGSKA (reference sequence). CDR3 DNA sequence: TGCAGTGCGCGTCCATGGGGCAGGGGGAGCCACGAGCAGTACTTC. This translates into CSARPWGRGSHEQYF.

This clonotype has ten or more counts. The V gene is TRBV5-1, the J gene TRBJ2-3; TRBD2 is a possible D gene (6 bases). V was trimmed by 3 bases and J by 0 bases, leaving 11 bases between them. Germline assignment: CDR1 SGHRS and CDR2 YFSETQ. This CDR3 is built from 15 residues. CDR3 sequence (DNA): TGCGCCAGCAGCTCCGGACTATACAGCACAGATACGCAGTATTTT. It translates to CASSSGLYSTDTQYF. Full variable domain (missing parts from reference TRBV5-1 and TRBJ2-3): KAGVTQTPRYLIKTRGQQVTLSCSPISGHRSVSWYQQTPGQGLQFLFEYFSETQRNKGNFPGRFSGRQFSNSRSEMNVSTLELGDSALYLCASSSGLYSTDTQYFGPGTRLTVL.

This sequence joins TRBV2 and TRBJ2-7, with 9 bases that match TRBD1. V was pared by 9 bases and J by 0 bases, with 9 bases of the junction left unmatched. The germline CDR1 and CDR2 sequences are SNHLY and FYNNEI. The CDR3 is 15 residues long. CDR3 coding DNA: TGTGCCAGTAGCGGACAGGGGTGGTCCTCCTACGAGCAGTACTTC. Translated, it gives CASSGQGWSSYEQYF.

The chain combines TRBV2 with TRBJ2-3, with unresolved D. Trimming took 6 bases from V and 1 from J, leaving 14 bases between them. Germline V CDR1 and CDR2: SNHLY, FYNNEI. The CDR3 loop spans 15 amino acids. CDR3 DNA sequence: TGTGCCAGCAGCGCAATAGATACCGGCACAGATACGCAGTATTTT. This codes for CASSAIDTGTDTQYF. The whole variable domain, remainder taken from reference TRBV2 and TRBJ2-3, is EPEVTQTPSHQVTQMGQEVILRCVPISNHLYFYWYRQILGQKVEFLVSFYNNEISEKSEIFDDQFSVERPDGSNFTLKIRSTKLEDSAMYFCASSAIDTGTDTQYFGPGTRLTVL.

At least ten counts were recorded for this clonotype. This chain connects TRBV20-1 to TRBJ2-7, with 7 bases identical to TRBD2. CDR1 and CDR2 (germline): DFQATT, SNEGSKA (reference sequence). This CDR3 comprises 14 residues. J was trimmed by 0 bases and V by 0 bases; bases with no gene match: 2. The CDR3 protein is CSARDRGSSYEQYF. The CDR3 bases are TGCAGTGCTAGAGATCGCGGGAGCTCCTACGAGCAGTACTTC.

The V gene is TRBV27, the J gene TRBJ2-3, with a weak D call TRBD1 (6 bases). The V gene's germline CDR1 is MNHEY and CDR2 SMNVEV (reference sequence). This CDR3 has 15 amino acids. V lost 6 bases to trimming and J lost 2 bases, with 15 bases between them. CDR3 DNA sequence: TGTGCCAGCAGCCCCCGGGACACCTACACAGATACGCAGTATTTT. Protein: CASSPRDTYTDTQYF.

This clonotype occurred a few times. J is TRBJ1-2 and V is TRBV28, with 7 bases aligning to TRBD1. CDR1 is MDHEN and CDR2 is SYDVKM in the germline V gene. Germline trimming cut 4 bases from V and 6 bases from J; bases unmatched to any gene: 14. The CDR3 has 16 amino acids. The CDR3: CASSSLPRTGRDGYTF. DNA of the CDR3: TGTGCCAGCAGTTCACTGCCCCGGACAGGCCGGGATGGCTACACCTTC.

The rearrangement uses TRBV12-3 or TRBV12-4 and TRBJ1-5, with D unclear. The V gene lost 2 bases and the J gene lost 3 bases, with 5 bases spanning the gap. The CDR3 is 13 residues long. The CDR3: CASSLITNQPQHF. As DNA, the CDR3 is TGTGCCAGCAGTTTAATTACCAATCAGCCCCAGCATTTT.

The chain combines TRBV7-2 with TRBJ2-7; maybe TRBD2 (5 bases). V gave up 5 bases and J gave up 4 bases, with 24 bases separating them. Germline assignment: CDR1 SGHTA and CDR2 FQGNSA. CDR3 length: 17 residues. CDR3 nucleotide sequence: TGTGCCAGCAGCGCCCGAGGGAGCGGTTACGTCCATTACGAGCAGTACTTC. Its protein is CASSARGSGYVHYEQYF.

V usage is TRBV28 and J usage is TRBJ2-1; 10 bases fit TRBD2. The CDR3 extends over 16 amino acids. Germline V gene sequence: CDR1 MDHEN, CDR2 SYDVKM. J was trimmed by 7 bases and V by 6 bases; bases with no gene match: 12. In DNA, the CDR3 is TGTGCCAGCAGAACCCCCAGCGGGGGGGCTCGGAATGAGCAGTTCTTC. Its protein is CASRTPSGGARNEQFF.

This clonotype was seen only a few times. V is TRBV24-1 and J is TRBJ1-2, with D hard to call. The CDR3 sequence is 13 residues long. CDR1 KGHDR and CDR2 SFDVKD come from the germline V gene. V lost 2 bases and J lost 4, with 7 bases in between. The CDR3 sequence: CATSDSTAYGYTF. The CDR3 region has the DNA TGTGCCACCAGTGATTCGACGGCCTATGGCTACACCTTC.

This rearrangement joins TRBV4-3 to TRBJ2-3; D not resolved. The CDR3 is 16 residues long. Germline values: CDR1 LGHNA, CDR2 YSLEER. V was cut by 0 bases and J by 2 bases, with 12 bases left in between. In DNA form, the CDR3 reads TGCGCCAGCAGCCAAGATACCGCCAGCCACACAGATACGCAGTATTTT. The encoded protein is CASSQDTASHTDTQYF.

The chain employs TRBV2 and TRBJ2-5; D unclear. Between the trimmed V and J ends, which lost 6 bases and 4 bases, there was a span of 18 bases. CDR3 length: 15 amino acids. The germline V gene has CDR1 SNHLY and CDR2 FYNNEI. The CDR3 nucleotides read TGTGCCAGCAGCGCACCCGTGGGAAAAGGAGAGACCCAGTACTTC. Amino acids: CASSAPVGKGETQYF.

The gene calls are TRBV20-1 and TRBJ1-2, with TRBD1 matching over 9 bases. CDR3 length equals 13 residues. The trim removed 5 bases at V and 4 bases at J, leaving 5 bases unmatched. Per germline, CDR1 DFQATT and CDR2 SNEGSKA (reference sequence). This chain's CDR3 is CSAPQGAGYGYTF. CDR3 nucleotide sequence: TGCAGTGCTCCACAGGGGGCCGGCTATGGCTACACCTTC.

The CDR3 sequence is CASSLRGTGGNTGELFF. As DNA, the CDR3 is TGTGCCAGCAGCTTAAGGGGGACAGGGGGAAACACCGGGGAGCTGTTTTTT. The chain couples TRBV7-2 to TRBJ2-2; 11 positions agree with TRBD1. Germline V gives CDR1 SGHTA, CDR2 FQGNSA. V gave up 2 bases and J gave up 2 bases; unmatched junction bases: 4. The CDR3 totals 17 residues.

As DNA, the CDR3 is TGTGCCAGCAGTTTATTATCGGGTGGGGCCAACGTCCTGACTTTC. This translates into CASSLLSGGANVLTF. This chain links TRBV27 with TRBJ2-6; D is unresolved. The CDR3 has 15 residues. Germline-derived CDR1 and CDR2 are MNHEY and SMNVEV (reference sequence). The V end lost 1 base, the J end lost 3 bases, and 7 bases lay between the germline ends.

The gene calls are TRBV20-1 and TRBJ1-1, with 8 bases identical to TRBD1. J lost 4 bases, V lost 5 bases, and 12 bases had no gene match. The germline V gene has CDR1 DFQATT and CDR2 SNEGSKA (reference sequence). The CDR3 has 15 amino acids. DNA for the CDR3: TGCAGTGCTCCCGGAGCGGACAGGGACCGCACTGAAGCTTTCTTT. Translating it yields CSAPGADRDRTEAFF.

The chain employs TRBV20-1 and TRBJ2-1; TRBD2 aligns across 10 bases. V trimming: 6 bases; J trimming: 6 bases; junction bases outside the gene matches: 11. Germline CDR1 reads DFQATT; CDR2 reads SNEGSKA (reference sequence). CDR3 length: 15 residues. DNA of the CDR3: TGCAGTGCAACGAAAGCGGGAGGGCCAATCAATGAGCAGTTCTTC. This codes for CSATKAGGPINEQFF.

J is TRBJ2-1 and V is TRBV11-2; a weak D match, TRBD2 (5 bases). Trimming pared 5 bases from V and 7 bases from J, leaving 21 bases between. CDR1 is SGHAT and CDR2 is FQNNGV in the germline V gene. The CDR3 is 16 residues long. The CDR3 DNA is TGTGCCAGCAGCCCATACGGTTCTAGCAGTATGAATGAGCAGTTCTTC. Protein product: CASSPYGSSSMNEQFF.

The chain couples TRBV7-2 to TRBJ2-3; 11 bases align to TRBD2. The J segment lost 4 bases and the V segment lost 6 bases, leaving 6 bases of the junction unmatched. CDR1 is SGHTA and CDR2 is FQGNSA in the germline V gene. The CDR3 consists of 15 residues. CDR3 nucleotides: TGTGCCAGCAGGGTCCTGGGACTAGCGGCAGATACGCAGTATTTT. Protein: CASRVLGLAADTQYF.

V is TRBV28 and J is TRBJ2-3; 7 bases map to TRBD2. CDR1 and CDR2 (germline): MDHEN, SYDVKM. This CDR3 has 15 amino acids. V lost 1 base and J lost 3; bases outside the gene matches: 4. The CDR3 is CASSLSGRYTDTQYF. The CDR3 nucleotides read TGTGCCAGCAGTTTATCCGGGAGGTATACAGATACGCAGTATTTT. Full variable domain (outside the CDR3, taken from reference TRBV28 and TRBJ2-3): DVKVTQSSRYLVKRTGEKVFLECVQDMDHENMFWYRQDPGLGLRLIYFSYDVKMKEKGDIPEGYSVSREKKERFSLILESASTNQTSMYLCASSLSGRYTDTQYFGPGTRLTVL.

This chain links TRBV7-8 with TRBJ2-5; 8 positions agree with TRBD2. V dropped 1 base and J dropped 2; count of bases not matched to a gene: 3. There are 15 residues in the CDR3. Germline CDR1 SGHVS, CDR2 FQNEAQ. The CDR3 region is CASSLGAGGQETQYF. The CDR3 DNA is TGTGCCAGCAGCTTAGGTGCGGGAGGACAAGAGACCCAGTACTTC.

In its sample, this clonotype was seen a few times. The chain recombines TRBV7-2 with TRBJ2-3; tentative D call: TRBD2 (5 bases). Trimming pared 5 bases from V and 2 bases from J, leaving 14 bases between. Looked up from germline, CDR1 is SGHTA and CDR2 is FQGNSA. This CDR3 spans 15 amino acids. The CDR3 DNA follows: TGTGCCAGCAGCCACGCTGCGGGCACCACAGATACGCAGTATTTT. It is translated as CASSHAAGTTDTQYF. The full variable domain, rest sourced from reference TRBV7-2 and TRBJ2-3, is GAGVSQSPSNKVTEKGKDVELRCDPISGHTALYWYRQSLGQGLEFLIYFQGNSAPDKSGLPSDRFSAERTGGSVSTLTIQRTQQEDSAVYLCASSHAAGTTDTQYFGPGTRLTVL.

The chain recombines TRBV14 with TRBJ2-3; 13 bases are a match to TRBD2. This CDR3 is built from 17 residues. Germline CDR1 and CDR2: SGHDN and FVKESK. The ends lost 1 base at V and 4 bases at J; junction bases unmatched: 5. CDR3 loop: CASSQGWTSGSPDTQYF. Here the CDR3 DNA reads TGTGCCAGCAGCCAAGGGTGGACTAGCGGGAGCCCAGATACGCAGTATTTT.

The chain couples TRBV9 to TRBJ1-2; D may be TRBD1 (6 bases). Trimming stripped 4 bases from V and 0 bases from J, with 13 bases between. Germline V gene lookup returns CDR1 SGDLS and CDR2 YYNGEE. This CDR3 has 15 residues. This chain's CDR3 is CASSTRGAPNYGYTF. The CDR3 nucleotides read TGTGCCAGCAGCACTCGGGGGGCCCCTAACTATGGCTACACCTTC.

J is TRBJ2-1 and V is TRBV7-3, with D possibly TRBD1 on 6 matching bases. The V gene lost 5 bases and the J gene lost 4 bases, with 9 bases spanning the gap. CDR3 size: 13 residues. Per germline, CDR1 SGHTA and CDR2 FQGTGA. This chain's CDR3 is CASSGQRYNEQFF. CDR3 coding DNA: TGTGCCAGCAGCGGACAGAGATACAATGAGCAGTTCTTC.

V gene TRBV12-3 or TRBV12-4 combines with J gene TRBJ1-1, with D uncertain. Trimming took off 4 bases at V and 7 bases at J, with 10 bases between the two ends. The CDR3 is 12 amino acids. The DNA for the CDR3 is TGTGCCAGCAGTTCCTTTCGGGGTGAAGCTTTCTTT. This sequence encodes CASSSFRGEAFF.